Listed below are T cell receptor beta chains from one sample, sequenced in a study of CD8 T cells in Susac syndrome. MiXCR, run by TCRdb on the immunoSEQ multiplex PCR reads, gives a single entry per CDR3 protein. This table has 150,000 to 200,000 distinct CDR3 sequences, 80% to 95% appearing once. Sequencing was performed on CD4+ T cells from PBMCs. The receptors shown here come from a human donor in good health. Each CDR3 is given with its conserved first and last residue. A D gene is named only where the DNA matches it firmly.

>TRBJ2-7|TRBD2|TRBV7-8|17
CASSYSPVPGGPQGQYF
TGTGCCAGCAGCTATTCCCCCGTCCCGGGGGGGCCTCAGGGGCAGTACTTC
>TRBJ2-7|-|TRBV9|15
CASSVKRDPLGEQYF
TGTGCCAGCAGCGTAAAAAGAGACCCTTTGGGCGAGCAGTACTTC
>TRBJ2-7|TRBD1|TRBV20-1|13
CSVRTGFPYEQYF
TGCAGTGTGCGGACAGGGTTTCCCTACGAGCAGTACTTC
>TRBJ1-4|-|TRBV7-2|13
CASSLNWGEKLFF
TGTGCCAGCAGCCTCAACTGGGGGGAAAAACTGTTTTTT
>TRBJ2-5|-|TRBV10-3|12
CAIRNLEETQYF
TGTGCCATCAGAAACCTGGAAGAGACCCAGTACTTC
>TRBJ1-5|-|TRBV5-1|16
CASSLVHRAYNQPQHF
TGCGCCAGCAGCTTGGTCCACAGGGCCTATAATCAGCCCCAGCATTTT
>TRBJ1-1|-|TRBV20-1|13
CSASRALNTEAFF
TGCAGTGCTAGTAGGGCCCTGAACACTGAAGCTTTCTTT
>TRBJ2-3|-|TRBV7-7|13
CASSTSVTDTQYF
TGTGCCAGCAGCACGTCTGTGACAGATACGCAGTATTTT
>TRBJ1-2|-|TRBV7-2|15
CASSLALADYYGYTF
TGTGCCAGCAGCTTAGCGCTGGCAGACTACTATGGCTACACCTTC
>TRBJ1-1|-|TRBV20-1|14
CSAMQGYMNTEAFF
TGCAGTGCAATGCAGGGGTACATGAACACTGAAGCTTTCTTT
>TRBJ1-2|-|TRBV19|15
CASSTLEGTNYGYTF
TGTGCCAGTAGTACCCTGGAGGGAACTAACTATGGCTACACCTTC
>TRBJ1-1|TRBD1|TRBV30|19
CAWSGYTGAFFGGNTEAFF
TGTGCCTGGAGTGGTTATACAGGGGCCTTCTTCGGGGGGAACACTGAAGCTTTCTTT